This T cell receptor (beta chain) was captured in a study of glioma-infiltrating T cells after dendritic cell vaccination. Comments on this clone: Its antigen is not identified.

Germline CDR1 reads SGHTA; CDR2 reads FQGTGA. The V segment lost 4 bases and the J segment 6 bases; nucleotides outside the gene matches: 3. This CDR3 region has 13 residues. Profiled with immunoSEQ multiplex PCR; TCRdb holds only in-frame clones, not every one. The profile shows about 100,000 clones, 70% to 80% of them singletons. General observations from the study: Patients with more pretreatment TILs had longer time to progression and survival.

Fresh-frozen tumor tissue and more than two years of survival data were available for all. The rearrangement links TRBV7-3 to TRBJ1-1; 9 nucleotides match TRBD1. Material: blood, obtained before dendritic cell vaccination. This receptor was taken from a human donor with glioblastoma. The CDR3 reads CASSSQGAAEAFF. The CDR3 DNA sequence: TGTGCCAGCAGCTCACAGGGGGCGGCTGAAGCTTTCTTT.